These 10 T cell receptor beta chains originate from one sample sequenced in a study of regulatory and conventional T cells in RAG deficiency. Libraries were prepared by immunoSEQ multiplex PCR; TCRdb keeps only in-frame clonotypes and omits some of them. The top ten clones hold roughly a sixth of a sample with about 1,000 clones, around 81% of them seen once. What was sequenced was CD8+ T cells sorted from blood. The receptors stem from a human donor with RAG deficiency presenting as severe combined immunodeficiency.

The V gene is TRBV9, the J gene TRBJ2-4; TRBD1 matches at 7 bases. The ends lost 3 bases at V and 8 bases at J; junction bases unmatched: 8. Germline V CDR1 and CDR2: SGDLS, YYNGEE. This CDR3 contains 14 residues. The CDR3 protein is CASSEGAPQYIQYF. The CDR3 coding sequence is TGTGCCAGCAGCGAGGGGGCCCCACAATACATTCAGTACTTC.

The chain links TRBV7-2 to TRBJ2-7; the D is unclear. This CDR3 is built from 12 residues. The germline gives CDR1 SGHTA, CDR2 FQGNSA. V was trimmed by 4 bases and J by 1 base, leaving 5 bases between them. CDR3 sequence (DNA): TGTGCCAGCAGCTCCCTTTCCTACGAGCAGTACTTC. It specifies CASSSLSYEQYF.

CDR3 DNA sequence: TGTGCCAGCAGCCCCGAGTTAGCTACAGCAAGAAAAAACATTCAGTACTTC. Translation: CASSPELATARKNIQYF. The genes are TRBV21-1 and TRBJ2-4. TRBV21-1 is a known pseudogene. The CDR3 covers 17 residues.

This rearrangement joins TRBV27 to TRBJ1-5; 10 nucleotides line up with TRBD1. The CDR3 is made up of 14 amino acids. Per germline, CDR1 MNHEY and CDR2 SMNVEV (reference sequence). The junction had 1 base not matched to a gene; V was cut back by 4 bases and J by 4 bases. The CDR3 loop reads CASSWTGGNQPQHF. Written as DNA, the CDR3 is TGTGCCAGCAGTTGGACAGGGGGAAATCAGCCCCAGCATTTT.

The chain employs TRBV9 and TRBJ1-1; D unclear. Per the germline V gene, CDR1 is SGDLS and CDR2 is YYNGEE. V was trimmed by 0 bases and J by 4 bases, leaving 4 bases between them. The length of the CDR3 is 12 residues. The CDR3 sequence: CASSVGGTEAFF. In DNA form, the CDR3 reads TGTGCCAGCAGCGTAGGGGGCACTGAAGCTTTCTTT.

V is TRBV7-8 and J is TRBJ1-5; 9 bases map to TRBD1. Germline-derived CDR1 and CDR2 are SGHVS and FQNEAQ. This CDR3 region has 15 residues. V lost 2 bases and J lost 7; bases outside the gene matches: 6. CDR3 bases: TGTGCCAGCAGCTTATGGGACAGGGTGGGACAGCCCCAGCATTTT. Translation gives CASSLWDRVGQPQHF.

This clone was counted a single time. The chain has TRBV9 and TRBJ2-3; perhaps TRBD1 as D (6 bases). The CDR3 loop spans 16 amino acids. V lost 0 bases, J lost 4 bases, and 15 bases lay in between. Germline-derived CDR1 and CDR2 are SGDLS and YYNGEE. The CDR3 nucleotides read TGTGCCAGCAGCGTAGACAGGGCCATGAGATCAGATACGCAGTATTTT. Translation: CASSVDRAMRSDTQYF.

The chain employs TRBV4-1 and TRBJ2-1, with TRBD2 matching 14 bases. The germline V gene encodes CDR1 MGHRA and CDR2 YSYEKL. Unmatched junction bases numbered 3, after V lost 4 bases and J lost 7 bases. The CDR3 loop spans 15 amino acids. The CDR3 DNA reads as TGCGCCAGCAGCCCGACTAGCGGGGGGGGGAATGAGCAGTTCTTC. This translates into CASSPTSGGGNEQFF.

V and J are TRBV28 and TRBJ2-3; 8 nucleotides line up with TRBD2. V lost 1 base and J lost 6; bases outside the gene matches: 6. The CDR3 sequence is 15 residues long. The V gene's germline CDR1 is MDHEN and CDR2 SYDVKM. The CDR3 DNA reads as TGTGCCAGCAGTTTATTTCTAGCGGGCGTCGATACGCAGTATTTT. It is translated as CASSLFLAGVDTQYF. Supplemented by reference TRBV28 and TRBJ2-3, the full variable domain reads DVKVTQSSRYLVKRTGEKVFLECVQDMDHENMFWYRQDPGLGLRLIYFSYDVKMKEKGDIPEGYSVSREKKERFSLILESASTNQTSMYLCASSLFLAGVDTQYFGPGTRLTVL.

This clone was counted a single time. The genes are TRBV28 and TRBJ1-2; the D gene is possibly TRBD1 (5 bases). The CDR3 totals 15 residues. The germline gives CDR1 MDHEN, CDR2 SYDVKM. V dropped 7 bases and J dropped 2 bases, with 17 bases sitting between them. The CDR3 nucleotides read TGTGCCAGCATGATGTTATTAGAGGGGAACTATGGCTACACCTTC. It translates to CASMMLLEGNYGYTF.